The source of this T cell receptor beta chain is a study of T cell responses to AZD1222 COVID-19 vaccine. General study results and limits: Most donors were white British, females outnumbered males, and clonal diversity was possibly underestimated.

Clones were sequenced by immunoSEQ multiplex PCR, and TCRdb holds only the in-frame ones, with some missing. Altogether more than 140,000 clones are present, about 91% being singletons, with the ten largest covering less than 2.5%. On this clone: Its antigen is unidentified.

The sequence was collected from an adult in good health. The input for sequencing was peripheral blood, taken on day 0 of AZD1222 vaccination.

CDR3 sequence reads: CASSLLAGYNEQFF. CDR3 nucleotide sequence: TGTGCCAGCAGCTTGTTAGCGGGATACAATGAGCAGTTCTTC. The V gene is TRBV5-5, the J gene TRBJ2-1; the match to TRBD2 covers 8 bases. The V gene's germline CDR1 is SGHKS and CDR2 YYEKEE (reference sequence). V gave up 1 base and J gave up 4 bases; unmatched junction bases: 1. The CDR3 covers 14 residues.